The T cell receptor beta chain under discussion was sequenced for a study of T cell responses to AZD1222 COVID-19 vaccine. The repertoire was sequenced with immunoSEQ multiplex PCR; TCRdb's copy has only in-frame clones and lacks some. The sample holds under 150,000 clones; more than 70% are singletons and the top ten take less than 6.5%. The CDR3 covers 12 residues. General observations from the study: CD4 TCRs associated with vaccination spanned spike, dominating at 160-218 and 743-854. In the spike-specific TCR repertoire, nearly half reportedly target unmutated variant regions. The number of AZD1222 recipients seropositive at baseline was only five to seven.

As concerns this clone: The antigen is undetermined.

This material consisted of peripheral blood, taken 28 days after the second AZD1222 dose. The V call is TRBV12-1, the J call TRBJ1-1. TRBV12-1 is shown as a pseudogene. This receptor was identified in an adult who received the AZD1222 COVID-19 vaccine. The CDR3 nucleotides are TGTGCCAGCATCGCTCTGAACACTGAAGCTTTCTTT. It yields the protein CASIALNTEAFF.